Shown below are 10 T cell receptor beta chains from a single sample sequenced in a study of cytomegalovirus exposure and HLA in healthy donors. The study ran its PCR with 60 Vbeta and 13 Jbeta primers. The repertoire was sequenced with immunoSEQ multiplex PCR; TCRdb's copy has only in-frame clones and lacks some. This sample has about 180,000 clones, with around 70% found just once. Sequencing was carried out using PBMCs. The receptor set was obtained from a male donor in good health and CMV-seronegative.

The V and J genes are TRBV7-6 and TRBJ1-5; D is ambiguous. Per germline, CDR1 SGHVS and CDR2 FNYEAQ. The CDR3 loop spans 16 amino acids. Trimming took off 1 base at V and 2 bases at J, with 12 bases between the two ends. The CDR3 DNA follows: TGTGCCAGCAGCTTAGGGGGAGACGGAGGCAATCAGCCCCAGCATTTT. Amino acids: CASSLGGDGGNQPQHF.

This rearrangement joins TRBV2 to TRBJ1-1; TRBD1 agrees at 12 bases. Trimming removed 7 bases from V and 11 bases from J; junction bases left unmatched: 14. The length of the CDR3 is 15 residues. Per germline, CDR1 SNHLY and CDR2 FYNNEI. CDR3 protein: CASTNPRDRGRYAFF. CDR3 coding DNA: TGTGCCAGCACCAACCCACGGGACAGGGGGCGCTATGCTTTCTTT.

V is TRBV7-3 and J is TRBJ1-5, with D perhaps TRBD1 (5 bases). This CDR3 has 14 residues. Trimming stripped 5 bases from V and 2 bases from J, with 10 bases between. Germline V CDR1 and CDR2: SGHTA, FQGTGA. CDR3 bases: TGTGCCAGCAGCCGGTCGGGGGGCAATCAGCCCCAGCATTTT. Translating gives CASSRSGGNQPQHF.

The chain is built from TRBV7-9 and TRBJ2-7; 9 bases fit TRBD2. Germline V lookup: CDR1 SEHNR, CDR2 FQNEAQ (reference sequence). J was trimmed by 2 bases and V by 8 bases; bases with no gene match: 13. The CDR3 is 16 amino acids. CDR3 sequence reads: CASGSTGTSITYEQYF. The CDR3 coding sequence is TGTGCCAGCGGTTCAACCGGGACTAGCATAACCTACGAGCAGTACTTC.

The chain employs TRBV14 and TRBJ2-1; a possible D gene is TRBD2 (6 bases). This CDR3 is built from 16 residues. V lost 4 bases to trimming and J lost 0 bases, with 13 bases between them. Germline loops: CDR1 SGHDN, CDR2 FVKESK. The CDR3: CASSPLGGTSYNEQFF. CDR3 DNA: TGTGCCAGCAGCCCCCTCGGCGGGACCTCCTACAATGAGCAGTTCTTC.

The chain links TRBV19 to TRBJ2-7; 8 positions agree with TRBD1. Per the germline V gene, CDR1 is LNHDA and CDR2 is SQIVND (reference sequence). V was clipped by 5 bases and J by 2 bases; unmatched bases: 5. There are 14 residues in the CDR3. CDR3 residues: CASSGGTGAYEQYF. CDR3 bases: TGTGCCAGTAGTGGTGGGACAGGAGCCTACGAGCAGTACTTC.

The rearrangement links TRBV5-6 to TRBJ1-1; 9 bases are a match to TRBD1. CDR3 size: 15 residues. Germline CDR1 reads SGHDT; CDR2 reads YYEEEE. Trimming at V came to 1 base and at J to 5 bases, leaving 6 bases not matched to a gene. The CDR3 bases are TGTGCCAGCAGCTTGACTACAGGGGGCGATACTGAAGCTTTCTTT. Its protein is CASSLTTGGDTEAFF. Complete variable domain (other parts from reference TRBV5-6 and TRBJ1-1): DAGVTQSPTHLIKTRGQQVTLRCSPKSGHDTVSWYQQALGQGPQFIFQYYEEEERQRGNFPDRFSGHQFPNYSSELNVNALLLGDSALYLCASSLTTGGDTEAFFGQGTRLTVV.

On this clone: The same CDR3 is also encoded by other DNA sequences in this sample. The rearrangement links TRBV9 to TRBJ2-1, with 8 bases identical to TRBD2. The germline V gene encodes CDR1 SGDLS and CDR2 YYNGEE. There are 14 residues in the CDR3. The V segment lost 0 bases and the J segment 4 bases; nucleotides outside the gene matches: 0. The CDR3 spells CASSVGGGYNEQFF. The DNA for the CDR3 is TGTGCCAGCAGCGTAGGCGGGGGGTACAATGAGCAGTTCTTC.

CDR3 sequence (DNA): TGTGCCAGCAGTAAAACGGGGGGGGGAGGGCAGCCCCAGCATTTT. This encodes CASSKTGGGGQPQHF. The chain couples TRBV2 to TRBJ1-5; D may be TRBD1 (5 bases). In germline, CDR1 is SNHLY, CDR2 FYNNEI. Trimming took 5 bases from V and 7 from J, leaving 18 bases between them. The CDR3 consists of 15 residues.

The CDR3 coding sequence is TGTGCTAGTGGTTTCGGGGGACATGAGCAGTTCTTC. Amino acid sequence: CASGFGGHEQFF. The rearrangement joins TRBV12-5 to TRBJ2-1; D is perhaps TRBD2 (6 bases). The V end was cut by 3 bases, the J end by 8 bases, with 8 bases between. The CDR3 extends over 12 amino acids. CDR1 LGHNT and CDR2 FRNRAP come from the germline V gene.